This TCR beta chain was identified in a study of control samples from healthy donors and cancer patients. Only in-frame clones appear in the TCRdb table, and some are missing; sequencing was by immunoSEQ multiplex PCR. In the table there are about 130,000 clones, approximately 84% of which are singletons. Trimming pared 10 bases from V and 2 bases from J, leaving 16 bases between. Germline V gene sequence: CDR1 SGHNT, CDR2 YYREEE (reference sequence). This CDR3 contains 15 residues. This TCR was recovered from a man aged 18 to 29 in good health. Source material: blood. V is TRBV5-4 and J is TRBJ1-6; no definite D call. The CDR3 is CAPKQRAAYNSPLHF. The CDR3 DNA sequence: TGTGCCCCCAAACAAAGGGCGGCCTATAATTCACCCCTCCACTTT.